Below, 15 T cell receptor beta chains from the same sample are listed, as sequenced in a study of blood T cell repertoires in COVID-19. Only in-frame clones appear in the TCRdb table, and some are missing; sequencing was by immunoSEQ multiplex PCR. The sample yields about 72,000 clones, approximately 86% seen once. Sequenced material: peripheral blood. The receptor source for this set is a man aged 50 to 59 with acute or convalescent COVID-19.

The chain joins TRBV10-3 to TRBJ2-6; possible D gene TRBD1, 6 bases. Germline CDR1 ENHRY, CDR2 SYGVKD. This CDR3 is 16 amino acids long. Trimming stripped 6 bases from V and 4 bases from J, with 16 bases between. The CDR3 protein is CAIRPSTGFGANVLTF. Here the CDR3 DNA reads TGTGCCATCAGACCATCTACAGGGTTCGGGGCCAACGTCCTGACTTTC.

The rearrangement uses TRBV7-6 and TRBJ1-6, with 11 nucleotides matching TRBD1. The CDR3 has 18 amino acids. Germline V lookup: CDR1 SGHVS, CDR2 FNYEAQ. J lost 2 bases, V lost 5 bases, and 8 bases had no gene match. The CDR3 reads CASSPTGQGAAYNSPLHF. CDR3 nucleotide sequence: TGTGCCAGCAGCCCAACCGGACAGGGGGCGGCCTATAATTCACCCCTCCACTTT.

The J gene is TRBJ2-2, the V gene TRBV27, with 7 bases identical to TRBD1. Germline V gene lookup returns CDR1 MNHEY and CDR2 SMNVEV (reference sequence). The CDR3 contains 16 residues. The ends lost 1 base at V and 2 bases at J; junction bases unmatched: 4. CDR3 amino acids: CASSLLTGPNTGELFF. CDR3 coding DNA: TGTGCCAGCAGTTTATTGACAGGGCCTAACACCGGGGAGCTGTTTTTT.

This chain links TRBV11-2 with TRBJ2-2; 7 positions agree with TRBD1. V was clipped by 5 bases and J by 4 bases; unmatched bases: 13. The CDR3 covers 17 residues. CDR1 is SGHAT, CDR2 FQNNGV, per germline. DNA for the CDR3: TGTGCCAGCAGCCCGAGTCGAGGGGGCTATTTCACCGGGGAGCTGTTTTTT. It translates to CASSPSRGGYFTGELFF.

This rearrangement joins TRBV9 to TRBJ2-7; D is perhaps TRBD2 (7 bases). V was cut by 0 bases and J by 6 bases, with 13 bases left in between. Per germline, CDR1 SGDLS and CDR2 YYNGEE. This CDR3 comprises 14 residues. As DNA, the CDR3 is TGTGCCAGCAGCGTAGGGGGGGGCCCTAGCGAGCAGTACTTC. It yields the protein CASSVGGGPSEQYF.

The chain joins TRBV3-1 (or the pseudogene TRBV3-2) to TRBJ1-5; 9 bases fit TRBD1. The CDR3 has 15 residues. Trimming removed 2 bases from V and 6 bases from J; junction bases left unmatched: 5. In germline, CDR1 is LGHDT, CDR2 YNNKEL (reference sequence). The CDR3 is CASSQTTGGGQPQHF. DNA of the CDR3: TGTGCCAGCAGCCAAACTACAGGGGGCGGTCAGCCCCAGCATTTT.

This chain uses TRBV5-1 with TRBJ2-5; 8 nucleotides agree with TRBD1. Germline lookup yields CDR1 SGHRS and CDR2 YFSETQ. The ends lost 5 bases at V and 2 bases at J; junction bases unmatched: 8. The CDR3 covers 15 residues. CDR3 in DNA: TGCGCCAGCAGGTCGACAGGGGCCTATCAAGAGACCCAGTACTTC. Translation gives CASRSTGAYQETQYF.

The chain joins TRBV15 to TRBJ1-1; 7 positions agree with TRBD1. The CDR3 length is 14 residues. J gave up 0 bases and V 3 bases, and 1 base lay outside the gene matches. The germline CDR1 and CDR2 sequences are LNHNV and YYDKDF (reference sequence). The CDR3 region has the DNA TGTGCCACCAGCAGCAGGGGGATGAACACTGAAGCTTTCTTT. Translation gives CATSSRGMNTEAFF.

The chain has TRBV9 and TRBJ1-1; 11 nucleotides match TRBD1. The J segment lost 4 bases and the V segment lost 2 bases, leaving 7 bases of the junction unmatched. The CDR3 is 16 residues long. Germline V lookup: CDR1 SGDLS, CDR2 YYNGEE. CDR3 protein: CASSVKTGTGGTEAFF. CDR3 DNA sequence: TGTGCCAGCAGCGTCAAAACCGGGACAGGGGGCACTGAAGCTTTCTTT.

V usage is TRBV18 and J usage is TRBJ1-2; 9 bases line up with TRBD1. V was clipped by 0 bases and J by 6 bases; unmatched bases: 5. CDR1 KGHSH and CDR2 LQKENI come from the germline V gene. The CDR3 totals 15 residues. The CDR3 spells CASSPPGTGFNGYTF. CDR3 coding DNA: TGTGCCAGCTCACCACCCGGGACAGGGTTCAATGGCTACACCTTC.

The chain is built from TRBV27 and TRBJ1-5; 9 bases map to TRBD1. This CDR3 region has 15 residues. Per the germline V gene, CDR1 is MNHEY and CDR2 is SMNVEV (reference sequence). J was trimmed by 4 bases and V by 5 bases; bases with no gene match: 6. The CDR3 nucleotides are TGTGCCAGCAGTATAGGGACAGGGATTAATCAGCCCCAGCATTTT. Translation: CASSIGTGINQPQHF.

The V gene is TRBV27, the J gene TRBJ2-5; tentative D call: TRBD1 (7 bases). CDR3 length: 17 residues. V gave up 7 bases and J gave up 7 bases, with 28 bases separating them. Germline V gives CDR1 MNHEY, CDR2 SMNVEV (reference sequence). CDR3 amino acids: CASTPGTADLGSGTQYF. The CDR3 bases are TGTGCCAGCACCCCCGGGACAGCGGACCTCGGGAGCGGGACCCAGTACTTC.

This chain links TRBV7-6 with TRBJ1-5, with D unresolved. Per the germline V gene, CDR1 is SGHVS and CDR2 is FNYEAQ. V was cut by 1 base and J by 7 bases, with 14 bases left in between. The CDR3 is made up of 15 amino acids. The CDR3 DNA sequence: TGTGCCAGCAGCTTAGATCAGAGGTCGAGCCAGCCCCAGCATTTT. Translating it yields CASSLDQRSSQPQHF.

The CDR3 spells CASSYDNQETQYF. CDR3 in DNA: TGTGCCAGCAGCTACGACAACCAAGAGACCCAGTACTTC. V and J are TRBV11-2 and TRBJ2-5; D ambiguous. The germline CDR1 and CDR2 sequences are SGHAT and FQNNGV. V gave up 4 bases and J gave up 0 bases, with 6 bases separating them. This CDR3 comprises 13 residues. The full variable domain, its missing parts supplied by reference TRBV11-2 and TRBJ2-5, is EAGVAQSPRYKIIEKRQSVAFWCNPISGHATLYWYQQILGQGPKLLIQFQNNGVVDDSQLPKDRFSAERLKGVDSTLKIQPAKLEDSAVYLCASSYDNQETQYFGPGTRLLVL.

The genes are TRBV5-1 and TRBJ2-1; 11 positions agree with TRBD1. The junction had 8 bases not matched to a gene; V was cut back by 4 bases and J by 8 bases. The CDR3 contains 15 residues. CDR1 is SGHRS and CDR2 is YFSETQ in the germline V gene. CDR3 nucleotides: TGCGCCAGCAGCACCGGGACAGGGGGAAGAGATGAGCAGTTCTTC. Protein product: CASSTGTGGRDEQFF.